This T cell receptor beta chain was captured in a study of T cell responses to AZD1222 COVID-19 vaccine. Some clones are missing from TCRdb's copy, which holds only in-frame ones; the method was immunoSEQ multiplex PCR. This table has 250,000 to 300,000 clones, 90% to 95% appearing once. The germline V gene has CDR1 SGHTA and CDR2 FQGNSA. Trimming took 4 bases from V and 7 from J, leaving 9 bases between them. The CDR3 is 12 residues long. The rearrangement links TRBV7-2 to TRBJ2-3; weak D call: TRBD2 (6 bases). Specimen: peripheral blood, collected 28 days after the second AZD1222 dose. The TCR comes from an adult who received the AZD1222 COVID-19 vaccine. CDR3: CASSSAGHTQYF. The CDR3 nucleotides are TGTGCCAGCAGCTCCGCGGGGCATACGCAGTATTTT.